These 16 T cell receptor beta chains share one sample of origin, sequenced in a study of shared clonotypes between healthy human individuals. Sequenced by immunoSEQ multiplex PCR; TCRdb stores in-frame clones only, minus some. The data show about 2.4 million clones, approximately 94% seen once. Sequenced sample: naive CD4+ T cells from PBMCs. Noted subset: CD45RA+ positively selected. These receptors were taken from a man between 18 and 35 years old in good health. Some clones in this sample may be carry-over from other donors' samples.

A word on this clone: This sample also contains other DNA sequences that code for the same CDR3. V and J are TRBV9 and TRBJ1-2; D not certain. The germline V and J ends were trimmed by 2 bases and 2 bases, with 13 bases remaining between them. Germline CDR1 and CDR2: SGDLS and YYNGEE. CDR3 length equals 15 residues. For the CDR3, the DNA is TGTGCCAGCAGCGTCCGCTCGGACGGGAACTATGGCTACACCTTC. As protein: CASSVRSDGNYGYTF.

V usage is TRBV10-3 and J usage is TRBJ2-7; the match to TRBD2 covers 8 bases. Germline loops: CDR1 ENHRY, CDR2 SYGVKD. V was clipped by 6 bases and J by 4 bases; unmatched bases: 20. This CDR3 contains 18 residues. The CDR3 region is CAIRVAVGASGRLYEQYF. The CDR3 nucleotides are TGTGCCATCAGAGTGGCGGTTGGGGCTAGCGGGCGATTATACGAGCAGTACTTC.

The genes are TRBV11-3 and TRBJ2-3; 9 bases match TRBD1. CDR1 is SGHNT and CDR2 is YENEEA in the germline V gene. This CDR3 spans 17 amino acids. Germline trimming cut 4 bases from V and 0 bases from J; bases unmatched to any gene: 8. CDR3 nucleotide sequence: TGTGCCAGCAGCTCGCCGCGGACAGGGGCGAGCACAGATACGCAGTATTTT. The encoded protein is CASSSPRTGASTDTQYF.

The chain uses TRBV19 and TRBJ2-3, with D possibly being TRBD1 (6 bases). CDR3 size: 15 residues. Germline CDR1 reads LNHDA; CDR2 reads SQIVND (reference sequence). The V gene lost 6 bases and the J gene lost 5 bases, with 18 bases spanning the gap. CDR3 DNA sequence: TGTGCCAGTAGCCTCAGGGTCAGGGGCGTAGATACGCAGTATTTT. Translating it yields CASSLRVRGVDTQYF. Combining the CDR3 with reference TRBV19 and TRBJ2-3 gives the whole variable domain DGGITQSPKYLFRKEGQNVTLSCEQNLNHDAMYWYRQDPGQGLRLIYYSQIVNDFQKGDIAEGYSVSREKKESFPLTVTSAQKNPTAFYLCASSLRVRGVDTQYFGPGTRLTVL.

This clone was observed once. The chain carries TRBV28 and TRBJ1-2; 7 positions match TRBD1. CDR3 length equals 14 residues. Trimming at V came to 4 bases and at J to 4 bases, leaving 6 bases not matched to a gene. The V gene's germline CDR1 is MDHEN and CDR2 SYDVKM. The CDR3 sequence: CASSSRDSSYGYTF. The CDR3 DNA reads TGTGCCAGCAGTTCAAGGGACAGCTCCTATGGCTACACCTTC.

The chain combines TRBV7-3 with TRBJ1-1; D is ambiguous. Germline V gene data show CDR1 as SGHTA and CDR2 as FQGTGA. V was pared by 5 bases and J by 3 bases, with 13 bases between. This CDR3 is 14 amino acids long. The CDR3 nucleotides are TGTGCCAGCAGCCCTTCGGGCGGGGACACTGAAGCTTTCTTT. This sequence encodes CASSPSGGDTEAFF.

V and J are TRBV5-1 and TRBJ1-1; TRBD1 agrees at 7 bases. V was clipped by 4 bases and J by 2 bases; unmatched bases: 14. This CDR3 has 17 amino acids. Per the germline V gene, CDR1 is SGHRS and CDR2 is YFSETQ. The chain's CDR3 is CASSPTRSGQINTEAFF. The CDR3 DNA follows: TGCGCCAGCAGCCCCACCCGTTCGGGACAGATTAACACTGAAGCTTTCTTT. The full variable domain, with the rest looked up from reference TRBV5-1 and TRBJ1-1, is KAGVTQTPRYLIKTRGQQVTLSCSPISGHRSVSWYQQTPGQGLQFLFEYFSETQRNKGNFPGRFSGRQFSNSRSEMNVSTLELGDSALYLCASSPTRSGQINTEAFFGQGTRLTVV.

The V call is TRBV7-7, the J call TRBJ2-1; the D gene is possibly TRBD2 (6 bases). V lost 2 bases and J 0 bases, leaving 8 bases between the germline ends. This CDR3 has 15 residues. Germline V gene data show CDR1 as SSHAT and CDR2 as FNYEAQ (reference sequence). CDR3 nucleotides: TGTGCCAGCAGCTTACGGCGGGGCTCCTACAATGAGCAGTTCTTC. Translated: CASSLRRGSYNEQFF.

A remark on this clone: The same CDR3 arises from other DNA sequences in this sample as well. The chain employs TRBV28 and TRBJ1-5; D is unresolved. Looked up from germline, CDR1 is MDHEN and CDR2 is SYDVKM. The germline V and J ends were trimmed by 4 bases and 6 bases, with 7 bases remaining between them. CDR3 length equals 12 residues. CDR3 nucleotides: TGTGCCAGCAGTTCTGGGGTTCAGCCCCAGCATTTT. Translated, it gives CASSSGVQPQHF.

In this sample, this clone turned up a few times. The chain employs TRBV29-1 and TRBJ1-1; D is uncertain. Per the germline V gene, CDR1 is SQVTM and CDR2 is ANQGSEA. V gave up 4 bases and J gave up 0 bases, with 15 bases separating them. CDR3 length: 15 residues. DNA of the CDR3: TGCAGCGTTGGCAGTCGGAGGACGGTGAACACTGAAGCTTTCTTT. Amino acid sequence: CSVGSRRTVNTEAFF.

A note on this clone: Other DNA sequences of this sample code for an identical CDR3. The V gene is TRBV5-1, the J gene TRBJ1-1, with D possibly TRBD1 on 5 matching bases. V was pared by 4 bases and J by 1 base, with 8 bases between. This CDR3 contains 13 residues. Germline CDR1 reads SGHRS; CDR2 reads YFSETQ. DNA of the CDR3: TGCGCCAGCAGCGCCCAGGGGAACACTGAAGCTTTCTTT. Protein sequence: CASSAQGNTEAFF.

In nucleotides, the CDR3 is TGTGCCAGCAGTCAGGACACCGATGAAGCTTTCTTT. It codes for CASSQDTDEAFF. V and J are TRBV7-9 and TRBJ1-1, with D maybe TRBD1 (5 bases). This CDR3 comprises 12 residues. The V end lost 6 bases, the J end lost 7 bases, and 12 bases lay between the germline ends. Germline lookup yields CDR1 SEHNR and CDR2 FQNEAQ (reference sequence).

This clone was seen more than once but under ten times. This sequence joins TRBV4-1 and TRBJ2-5; 8 nucleotides match TRBD1. Trimming cost V 0 bases and J 3 bases; bases outside gene matches: 6. Germline assignment: CDR1 MGHRA and CDR2 YSYEKL. The CDR3 is made up of 16 amino acids. CDR3 in amino acids: CASSQDSAGGEETQYF. In DNA form, the CDR3 reads TGCGCCAGCAGCCAAGATTCGGCAGGGGGCGAAGAGACCCAGTACTTC.

This clone was seen only once. This chain joins TRBV6-6 and TRBJ1-3; 8 bases line up with TRBD1. Trimming at V came to 6 bases and at J to 7 bases, leaving 5 bases not matched to a gene. The length of the CDR3 is 13 residues. Germline lookup yields CDR1 MNHNY and CDR2 SVGAGI (reference sequence). DNA for the CDR3: TGTGCCAGCAGCCCCAGGGGGCGGAACACCATATATTTT. This translates into CASSPRGRNTIYF.

The V gene is TRBV28, the J gene TRBJ2-7, with D unclear. The CDR3 contains 12 residues. Trimming took off 6 bases at V and 4 bases at J, with 10 bases between the two ends. Germline CDR1 and CDR2: MDHEN and SYDVKM. CDR3 in amino acids: CASSPHGYEQYF. In nucleotides, the CDR3 is TGTGCCAGCAGCCCTCATGGGTACGAGCAGTACTTC. The full variable domain, completed using reference TRBV28 and TRBJ2-7, is DVKVTQSSRYLVKRTGEKVFLECVQDMDHENMFWYRQDPGLGLRLIYFSYDVKMKEKGDIPEGYSVSREKKERFSLILESASTNQTSMYLCASSPHGYEQYFGPGTRLTVT.

The gene calls are TRBV5-4 and TRBJ2-7; 8 bases line up with TRBD2. Per germline, CDR1 SGHNT and CDR2 YYREEE (reference sequence). The CDR3 contains 19 residues. The V and J ends lost 4 bases and 1 base, in that order; junction bases with no gene match: 19. The CDR3 is CASSLGSGRGFFGSYEQYF. DNA of the CDR3: TGTGCCAGCAGCCTGGGGAGCGGGAGAGGTTTCTTTGGTTCCTACGAGCAGTACTTC. The full variable domain, in which reference TRBV5-4 and TRBJ2-7 provide the parts outside the CDR3, is ETGVTQSPTHLIKTRGQQVTLRCSSQSGHNTVSWYQQALGQGPQFIFQYYREEENGRGNFPPRFSGLQFPNYSSELNVNALELDDSALYLCASSLGSGRGFFGSYEQYFGPGTRLTVT.